The rows below give T cell receptor beta chains drawn from one sample of a study of CD8 T cells in ankylosing spondylitis. TCRdb reprocessed the 5' RACE reads with MiXCR, giving one entry per CDR3 protein. The table includes about 210,000 distinct CDR3 sequences, approximately 7.4% detected once. Sequences were obtained from blood, either unsorted or a sorted T cell fraction (not recorded which). The source of these receptors is a male donor with ankylosing spondylitis. Both conserved end residues are part of each CDR3. The order of the fields is CDR3 protein, CDR3 DNA, V gene, J gene, clone size, D gene. D genes are given only for firm matches. Clone size is not always given. Where it is, it says once, few, many or a class for expanded clones.

CDR3aa: CASSLPGTNQPQHF; CDR3nt: TGTGCCAGCAGCTTACCAGGGACCAATCAGCCCCAGCATTTT; v_gene: TRBV7-9; j_gene: TRBJ1-5; abundance: many; d_gene: NA
CDR3aa: CASSFVEVTQYF; CDR3nt: TGTGCCAGCAGTTTTGTCGAGGTGACCCAGTACTTC; v_gene: TRBV27; j_gene: TRBJ2-5; abundance: many; d_gene: NA
CDR3aa: CASSQGTYEQYF; CDR3nt: TGTGCCAGCAGCCAAGGGACATACGAGCAGTACTTC; v_gene: TRBV16; j_gene: TRBJ2-7; abundance: many; d_gene: NA
CDR3aa: CASSLLTMVYQETQYF; CDR3nt: TGTGCCAGCAGCTTGTTGACTATGGTGTACCAAGAGACCCAGTACTTC; v_gene: TRBV5-6; j_gene: TRBJ2-5; abundance: many; d_gene: NA
CDR3aa: CASSPFRGSYEQYF; CDR3nt: TGTGCCAGCAGCCCCTTTCGGGGATCCTACGAGCAGTACTTC; v_gene: TRBV4-2; j_gene: TRBJ2-7; abundance: many; d_gene: NA
CDR3aa: CASSLVISNQPQHF; CDR3nt: TGTGCCAGCAGCTTGGTCATCAGCAATCAGCCCCAGCATTTT; v_gene: TRBV5-5; j_gene: TRBJ1-5; abundance: many; d_gene: NA
CDR3aa: CSVDSPGQETQYF; CDR3nt: TGCAGCGTTGACTCTCCAGGACAAGAGACCCAGTACTTC; v_gene: TRBV29-1; j_gene: TRBJ2-5; abundance: many; d_gene: NA
CDR3aa: CASSQGLAGRTDTQYF; CDR3nt: TGCGCCAGCAGCCAAGGGCTAGCGGGAAGGACAGATACGCAGTATTTT; v_gene: TRBV4-3; j_gene: TRBJ2-3; abundance: NA; d_gene: TRBD2
CDR3aa: CASSSDTEQYF; CDR3nt: TGTGCCAGCAGTTCCGACACGGAGCAGTACTTC; v_gene: TRBV27; j_gene: TRBJ2-7; abundance: NA; d_gene: NA
CDR3aa: CASSVGAANEKLFF; CDR3nt: TGTGCCAGCAGCGTAGGGGCAGCAAATGAAAAACTGTTTTTT; v_gene: TRBV9; j_gene: TRBJ1-4; abundance: NA; d_gene: NA
CDR3aa: CSARADRAYNEQFF; CDR3nt: TGCAGTGCTAGGGCGGACAGGGCCTACAATGAGCAGTTCTTC; v_gene: TRBV20-1; j_gene: TRBJ2-1; abundance: many; d_gene: TRBD1
CDR3aa: CASSADRTYEQYF; CDR3nt: TGTGCCAGCAGTGCGGACAGGACCTACGAGCAGTACTTC; v_gene: TRBV27; j_gene: TRBJ2-7; abundance: many; d_gene: TRBD1
CDR3aa: CASSQSLSSYNSPLHF; CDR3nt: TGTGCCAGCAGCCAATCGCTGAGCTCCTATAATTCACCCCTCCACTTT; v_gene: TRBV16; j_gene: TRBJ1-6; abundance: few; d_gene: NA
CDR3aa: CASSQFGVTDEKLFF; CDR3nt: TGCGCCAGCAGCCAGTTCGGGGTTACGGATGAAAAACTGTTTTTT; v_gene: TRBV4-3; j_gene: TRBJ1-4; abundance: many; d_gene: NA
CDR3aa: CASSFGLAGGEQFF; CDR3nt: TGTGCCAGCAGCTTTGGACTAGCGGGGGGGGAGCAGTTCTTC; v_gene: TRBV12-1; j_gene: TRBJ2-1; abundance: many; d_gene: NA
CDR3aa: CASSQDWQVSDGYTF; CDR3nt: TGCGCCAGCAGCCAAGATTGGCAGGTTTCAGATGGCTACACCTTC; v_gene: TRBV4-3; j_gene: TRBJ1-2; abundance: many; d_gene: NA
CDR3aa: CASYMPEGYGYTF; CDR3nt: TGTGCCAGCTACATGCCCGAGGGCTATGGCTACACCTTC; v_gene: TRBV6-1; j_gene: TRBJ1-2; abundance: many; d_gene: NA
CDR3aa: CASSYGGVGAFF; CDR3nt: TGTGCCAGCAGTTACGGAGGGGTTGGAGCTTTCTTT; v_gene: TRBV6-5; j_gene: TRBJ1-1; abundance: many; d_gene: NA
CDR3aa: CASRDDQETQYF; CDR3nt: TGTGCCAGCAGAGACGACCAAGAGACCCAGTACTTC; v_gene: TRBV3-1; j_gene: TRBJ2-5; abundance: many; d_gene: NA
CDR3aa: CASSLSSWGQETQYF; CDR3nt: TGTGCCAGCAGTTTATCTTCCTGGGGCCAAGAGACCCAGTACTTC; v_gene: TRBV27; j_gene: TRBJ2-5; abundance: NA; d_gene: NA
CDR3aa: CASSPDRDAGANVLTF; CDR3nt: TGTGCCAGCAGCCCGGACAGGGACGCTGGGGCCAACGTCCTGACTTTC; v_gene: TRBV5-5; j_gene: TRBJ2-6; abundance: NA; d_gene: TRBD1
CDR3aa: CAISELETEAFF; CDR3nt: TGTGCCATCAGTGAGTTAGAGACTGAAGCTTTCTTT; v_gene: TRBV10-3; j_gene: TRBJ1-1; abundance: many; d_gene: NA
CDR3aa: CASSEHRGRGDTQYF; CDR3nt: TGTGCCAGCAGTGAACACAGGGGGCGGGGAGATACGCAGTATTTT; v_gene: TRBV6-1; j_gene: TRBJ2-3; abundance: many; d_gene: TRBD1
CDR3aa: CASSEVYISSYEQYF; CDR3nt: TGTGCCAGCAGTGAAGTGTACATTAGCTCCTACGAGCAGTACTTC; v_gene: TRBV6-1; j_gene: TRBJ2-7; abundance: NA; d_gene: NA
CDR3aa: CASSEFGTGQETQYF; CDR3nt: TGTGCCAGCAGTGAATTCGGGACAGGACAAGAGACCCAGTACTTC; v_gene: TRBV25-1; j_gene: TRBJ2-5; abundance: NA; d_gene: TRBD1
CDR3aa: CSASGNGYEQYF; CDR3nt: TGCAGTGCTAGCGGGAATGGCTACGAGCAGTACTTC; v_gene: TRBV20-1; j_gene: TRBJ2-7; abundance: many; d_gene: NA
CDR3aa: CSARGDLASSTDTQYF; CDR3nt: TGCAGTGCTCGGGGGGATCTAGCGTCTAGCACAGATACGCAGTATTTT; v_gene: TRBV20-1; j_gene: TRBJ2-3; abundance: many; d_gene: TRBD2
CDR3aa: CASSLAAGGSYEQYF; CDR3nt: TGCGCCAGCAGCTTGGCCGCGGGGGGCAGCTACGAGCAGTACTTC; v_gene: TRBV5-1; j_gene: TRBJ2-7; abundance: many; d_gene: TRBD2
CDR3aa: CASSLLSGDKNYGYTF; CDR3nt: TGTGCCAGCAGCTTACTATCGGGAGACAAGAACTATGGCTACACCTTC; v_gene: TRBV7-2; j_gene: TRBJ1-2; abundance: many; d_gene: NA